Sequencing of this T cell receptor (beta chain) was carried out in a study of OX40 agonist ivuxolimab in advanced cancers. This CDR3 is built from 12 residues. Germline V gives CDR1 SGHAT, CDR2 FQNNGV. The V end was cut by 2 bases, the J end by 0 bases, with 2 bases between. The protocol was immunoSEQ multiplex PCR, while the TCRdb copy is restricted to in-frame clones and leaves out a portion. The data contain some 95,000 clones, more than 85% of them singletons. The chain uses TRBV11-2 and TRBJ2-7, with D unclear. The sequenced sample was CD4+ or CD8+ T cells sorted from blood, obtained in a trial of the OX40 agonist ivuxolimab. The receptor was derived from an adult with an advanced solid tumor such as melanoma, head and neck, liver or kidney cancer. CDR3 in DNA: TGTGCCAGCAGCTTAAGCTCCTACGAGCAGTACTTC. This codes for CASSLSSYEQYF.